A single TCR beta chain is shown here with its context. Its antigen remains undetermined. No qualities accompany the bases; no much larger clone lies one base away. This sample was taken from a study of T cell responses to AZD1222 COVID-19 vaccine (dated by TCRdb to the early 2020s). With respect to the entire study: TCR sequencing was performed for 230 to 250 trial participants, of whom about 200 were given two doses of AZD1222 and roughly 25 were given two doses of MenACWY control vaccine. Trial participants were enrolled by age into subgroups of 18-55, 56-69 and 70-plus years, and about 150, 27 and 61 TCR-sequenced participants, respectively, were included in these subgroups. The paper's findings and limits, for the study overall: Epitopes outside the regions mutated in the B.1.351 and B.1.1.7 variants were reportedly recognized by nearly half of the unique spike-specific TCRs. In the small 56-69-year group, the increase in depth fell short of significance, most likely because of low power. CD4 TCRs associated with the vaccine covered the entire spike protein, and the dominant responses were in regions 160-218 and 743-854. Because no day 14 peak-response samples were available, repertoires were characterized only after the peak T cell response. Only six or seven AZD1222 recipients were SARS-CoV-2 seropositive at baseline, limiting conclusions about previously exposed vaccinees. After two AZD1222 doses, spike-specific TCR breadth and depth were significantly higher than at day 0 and than in MenACWY recipients. Participants were mostly white British, with more females than males. The authors suggested clonal diversity may have been underestimated.

The CDR3 goes from the cysteine to the phenylalanine over 16 residues. The kept DNA is CDR3 alone, 48 bases in frame from the first base. V loses 0 bases of germline sequence and J loses 4 bases, and the interval between the two ends is 18 bases. Based on the germline V gene (reference sequence), the CDR1 and CDR2 sequences are GTSNPN and SVGIG. Taken with the paper, the label for time point translates to: about 28 days (+/-7) after the second vaccine dose. Because spike-specific TCR depth and breadth did not differ between the two schedules, AZD1222 recipients who got a second dose at roughly 4 weeks were pooled with those who got a second dose at roughly 12 weeks. Vaccinee samples were obtained from the UK trials COV001 and COV002, which included a single-blind randomized controlled phase 2/3 trial of AZD1222 (ChAdOx1 nCoV-19) in healthy adults. For TCRbeta chain sequencing, PBMC samples from trial participants were taken at day 0 and at day 28 after the second dose.

The CDR3 regions of human TCRbeta chains were analyzed by immunosequencing. The paper's data handling went like this. TCRs in the repertoires were matched against a reference library of SARS-CoV-2-specific TCRs that had been generated with the MIRA antigen-specificity platform. Breadth meant the fraction of unique TCRs that were SARS-CoV-2-associated, whereas depth meant the fraction of total T cells that were SARS-CoV-2-associated. Using the MIRA data, each spike-specific TCR was mapped to the spike region that the TCR reacts to and placed in a CD4 or CD8 class. Log10-transformed breadth and depth values were compared by one-way ANOVA with Sidak's multiple comparisons tests. TCRdb retrieved this table from immuneACCESS and kept in-frame rearrangements only. Not all clones are present; in checked studies, unresolved V genes account for under half, and no reason is known for the remainder. The DNA gave D and trimming, while V, J and clone size come from that table. For this sample there are 150,000 to 200,000 clones; about 91% appear just once. Approximately 1.3% of the sample lies in the top ten.

This sample comprised peripheral blood, obtained 28 days after the second AZD1222 dose. This receptor was obtained from an adult who received the AZD1222 COVID-19 vaccine. The rearrangement combines TRBV30 with TRBJ1-1; there is no confident call for the D gene. CDR3 region: CAWSVGRGATSTEAFF. The nucleotide sequence is given as TGTGCCTGGAGTGTAGGTCGGGGAGCGACGAGCACTGAAGCTTTCTTT.